This T cell receptor beta chain is drawn from a study of T cell changes during pregnancy in multiple sclerosis. With respect to this clone: An end of the junction does not agree with germline; a read error may underlie this.

The repertoire was sequenced with immunoSEQ multiplex PCR; TCRdb's copy has only in-frame clones and lacks some. The table records over 35,000 clones, 91% of them present only once. Germline values: CDR1 LNHNV, CDR2 YYDKDF (reference sequence). The CDR3 is 13 residues long. This receptor was identified in a female donor with multiple sclerosis, enrolled in a pregnancy study. The sequences come from CD8+ T cells from peripheral blood mononuclear cells, collected before pregnancy. This rearrangement joins TRBV15 to TRBJ1-2; possible D gene TRBD1, 5 bases. Here the CDR3 reads CVTSSRAYYGYTF. The CDR3 DNA is TGTGTCACCAGCAGCAGGGCGTACTATGGCTACACCTTC.